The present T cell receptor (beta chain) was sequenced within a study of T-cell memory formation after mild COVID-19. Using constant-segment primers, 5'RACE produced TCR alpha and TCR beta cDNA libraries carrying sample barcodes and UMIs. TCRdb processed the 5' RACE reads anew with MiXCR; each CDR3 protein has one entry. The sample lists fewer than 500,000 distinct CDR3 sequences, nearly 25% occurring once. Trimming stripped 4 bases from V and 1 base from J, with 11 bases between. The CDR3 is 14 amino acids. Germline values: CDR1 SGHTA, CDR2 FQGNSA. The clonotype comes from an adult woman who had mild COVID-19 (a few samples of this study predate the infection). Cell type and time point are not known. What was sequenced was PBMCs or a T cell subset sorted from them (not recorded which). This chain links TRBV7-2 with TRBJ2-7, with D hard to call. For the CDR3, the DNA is TGTGCCAGCAGCTGGAACTTCCTTTCCTACGAGCAGTACTTC. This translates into CASSWNFLSYEQYF.